This TCR beta chain was found in a study of control samples from healthy donors and cancer patients. V shed 4 bases and J shed 1 base, with 8 bases lying between them. The germline gives CDR1 SGHRS, CDR2 YFSETQ. This CDR3 comprises 13 residues. Libraries were prepared by immunoSEQ multiplex PCR; TCRdb keeps only in-frame clonotypes and omits some of them. The sample holds under 150,000 clones; 89% are singletons and the top ten take approximately 8%. The chain recombines TRBV5-1 with TRBJ1-1; no reliable D call. This TCR came from a man over 45 with head and neck cancer. Sample: PBMCs. The CDR3 loop reads CASSAGKNTEAFF. As DNA, the CDR3 is TGCGCCAGCAGCGCGGGGAAGAACACTGAAGCTTTCTTT.